This TCR beta chain was documented in a study of blood T cell repertoires in COVID-19. In germline, CDR1 is LNHNV, CDR2 YYDKDF (reference sequence). V was trimmed by 1 base and J by 1 base, leaving 10 bases between them. The CDR3 has 15 residues. Libraries were prepared by immunoSEQ multiplex PCR; TCRdb keeps only in-frame clonotypes and omits some of them. The sample yields 200,000 to 250,000 clones, 70% to 90% seen once. Sequencing was performed on peripheral blood. V and J are TRBV15 and TRBJ1-1; a possible D gene is TRBD1 (6 bases). The source of this sequence is a woman in her forties or fifties with active or convalescent COVID-19. The CDR3: CATSRVKQGNTEAFF. The CDR3 DNA follows: TGTGCCACCAGCAGAGTGAAACAGGGGAACACTGAAGCTTTCTTT.